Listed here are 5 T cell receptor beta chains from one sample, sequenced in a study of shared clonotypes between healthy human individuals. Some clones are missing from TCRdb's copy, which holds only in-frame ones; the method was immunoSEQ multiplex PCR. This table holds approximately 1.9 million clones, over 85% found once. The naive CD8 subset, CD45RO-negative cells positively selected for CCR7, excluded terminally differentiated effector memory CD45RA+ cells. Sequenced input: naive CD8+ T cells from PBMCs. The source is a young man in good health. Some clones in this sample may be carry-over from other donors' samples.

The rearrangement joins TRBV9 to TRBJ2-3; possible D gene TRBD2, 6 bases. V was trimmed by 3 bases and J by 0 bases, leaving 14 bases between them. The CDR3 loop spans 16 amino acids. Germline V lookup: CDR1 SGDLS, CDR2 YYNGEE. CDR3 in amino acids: CASSDQLASSTDTQYF. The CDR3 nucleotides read TGTGCCAGCAGCGACCAGCTAGCGTCTAGCACAGATACGCAGTATTTT.

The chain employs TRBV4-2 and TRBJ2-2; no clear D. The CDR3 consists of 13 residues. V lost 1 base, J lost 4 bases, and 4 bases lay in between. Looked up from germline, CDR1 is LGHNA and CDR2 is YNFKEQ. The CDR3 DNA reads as TGTGCCAGCAGCCAAGTGGTCACCGGGGAGCTGTTTTTT. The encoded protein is CASSQVVTGELFF.

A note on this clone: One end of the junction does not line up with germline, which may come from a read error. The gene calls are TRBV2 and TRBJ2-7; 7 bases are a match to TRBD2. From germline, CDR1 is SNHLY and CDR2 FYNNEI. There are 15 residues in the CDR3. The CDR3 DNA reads TGTGCCAGCAGAGAAGGCGGGGGACCTCTCTGGGAGCAGTACTTC. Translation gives CASREGGGPLWEQYF. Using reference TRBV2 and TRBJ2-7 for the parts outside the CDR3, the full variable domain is EPEVTQTPSHQVTQMGQEVILRCVPISNHLYFYWYRQILGQKVEFLVSFYNNEISEKSEIFDDQFSVERPDGSNFTLKIRSTKLEDSAMYFCASREGGGPLWEQYFGPGTRLTVT.

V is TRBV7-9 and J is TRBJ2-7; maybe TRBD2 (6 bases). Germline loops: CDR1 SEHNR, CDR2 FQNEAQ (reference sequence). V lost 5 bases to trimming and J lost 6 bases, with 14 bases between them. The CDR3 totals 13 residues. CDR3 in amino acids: CASSPGSEGEQYF. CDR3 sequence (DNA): TGTGCCAGCAGCCCCGGGAGTGAGGGCGAGCAGTACTTC.

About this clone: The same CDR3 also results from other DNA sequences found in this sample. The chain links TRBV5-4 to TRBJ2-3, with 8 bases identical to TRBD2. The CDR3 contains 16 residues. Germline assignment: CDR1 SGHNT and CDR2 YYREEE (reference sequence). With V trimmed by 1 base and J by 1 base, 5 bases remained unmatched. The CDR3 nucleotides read TGTGCCAGCAGCTTGAAGCGGGAGAGGGGCACAGATACGCAGTATTTT. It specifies CASSLKRERGTDTQYF. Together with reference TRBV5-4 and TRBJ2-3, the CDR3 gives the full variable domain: ETGVTQSPTHLIKTRGQQVTLRCSSQSGHNTVSWYQQALGQGPQFIFQYYREEENGRGNFPPRFSGLQFPNYSSELNVNALELDDSALYLCASSLKRERGTDTQYFGPGTRLTVL.